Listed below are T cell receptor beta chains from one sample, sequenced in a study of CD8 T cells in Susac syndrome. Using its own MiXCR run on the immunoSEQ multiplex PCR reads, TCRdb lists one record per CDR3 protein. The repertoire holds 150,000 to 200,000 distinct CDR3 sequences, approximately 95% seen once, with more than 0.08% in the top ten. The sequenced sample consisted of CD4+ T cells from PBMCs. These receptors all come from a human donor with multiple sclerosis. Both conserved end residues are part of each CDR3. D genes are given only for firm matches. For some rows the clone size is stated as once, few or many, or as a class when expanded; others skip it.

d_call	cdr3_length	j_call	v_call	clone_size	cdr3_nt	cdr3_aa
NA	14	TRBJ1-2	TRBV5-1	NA	TGCGCCAGCAGCCGAGAGGGGTTTAACTATGGCTACACCTTC	CASSREGFNYGYTF
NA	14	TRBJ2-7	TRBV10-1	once	TGCGCCAGCAGTGAAGGTTCGGGTAACTACGAGCAGTACTTC	CASSEGSGNYEQYF
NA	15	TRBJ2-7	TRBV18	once	TGTGCCAGCTCACCACCTTCGGTTTCACCCTACGAGCAGTACTTC	CASSPPSVSPYEQYF
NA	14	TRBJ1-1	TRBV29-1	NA	TGCAGCGTTGAAGATATTCGGAGCAGGACTGAAGCTTTCTTT	CSVEDIRSRTEAFF
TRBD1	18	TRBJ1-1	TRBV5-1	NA	TGCGCCAGCAGCCTCATTGGGACAGGAGTAGGGGGAAGCACTGAAGCTTTCTTT	CASSLIGTGVGGSTEAFF
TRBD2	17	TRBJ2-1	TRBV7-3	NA	TGTGCCAGCAGCCCAGTCGGACTAGCGGGAGGTTACAATGAGCAGTTCTTC	CASSPVGLAGGYNEQFF
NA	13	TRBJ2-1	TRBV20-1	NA	TGCAGTGCTAGGACTGACAGATACAATGAGCAGTTCTTC	CSARTDRYNEQFF
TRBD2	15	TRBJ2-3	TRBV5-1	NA	TGCGCCAGCAGCCTTAAAGCGGGGAGCACAGATACGCAGTATTTT	CASSLKAGSTDTQYF
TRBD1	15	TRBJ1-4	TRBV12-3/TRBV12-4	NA	TGTGCCAGCAGTTGGGGGACAGCTGATAATGAAAAACTGTTTTTT	CASSWGTADNEKLFF
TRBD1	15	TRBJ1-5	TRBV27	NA	TGTGCCAGCAGTTTCAGACAGGGGGGCAATCAGCCCCAGCATTTT	CASSFRQGGNQPQHF